This T cell receptor beta chain was sequenced for a study of Ad26.COV2.S vaccination and SARS-CoV-2 variants. Generated by immunoSEQ multiplex PCR, the TCRdb table keeps only in-frame clones and is missing some. The repertoire includes around 300,000 clones, around 89% of them detected once, and about 6.4% sits in the top ten. Treatment reported: some 19 received Ad26.COV2.S at low or high dose, single or two shots; several received placebo; per-sample allocation not given. The investigators took samples on day 63 after the first vaccine or placebo injection. This person who donated was an adult of 18-55 years in Boston. Study conclusions and caveats: Those who received the vaccine showed greater spike-specific TCR breadth than those given placebo.

V gave up 3 bases and J gave up 6 bases, with 8 bases separating them. Germline V gene lookup returns CDR1 LGHDT and CDR2 YNNKEL (reference sequence). The CDR3 length is 13 residues. Of note for this clone: Its antigen is not known.

Sequenced here: peripheral blood, sampled in a trial of Ad26.COV2.S vaccine versus placebo. This clonotype was sampled from a person between 18 and 59 years old who received the Ad26.COV2.S COVID-19 vaccine or a placebo. The chain combines TRBV3-1 (or the pseudogene TRBV3-2) with TRBJ2-2; D is ambiguous. The chain's CDR3 is CASSHKVAGELFF. CDR3 nucleotides: TGTGCCAGCAGCCATAAGGTCGCCGGGGAGCTGTTTTTT.